This TCR beta chain emerged from a study of tumor-infiltrating lymphocytes in primary liver carcinoma. Total RNA (approximately 500 ng) served as template for TCR beta cDNA synthesis primed by a constant-region primer. The TCR beta library was amplified through three nested multiplex PCR rounds in a modified ARM-PCR procedure. Researchers ran the first two PCR rounds for ten to eleven cycles each with TRBV1-TRBV30 forward primers and a C-beta reverse primer. One entry per CDR3 protein, called by TCRdb with MiXCR from the multiplex PCR reads. This sample has roughly 30,000 distinct CDR3 sequences, with less than 80% found just once. Co-extracted RNA and DNA came from approximately 20-30 mg of unsorted bulk tissue. Among the patients, all had chronic HBV infection and none had been treated. The table lists this clonotype with a count of one. CDR1 is SGHAT and CDR2 is FQNNGV in the germline V gene. This CDR3 is built from 15 residues. With V trimmed by 7 bases and J by 9 bases, 12 bases remained unmatched.

Sequencing used liver tumor tissue from sampling region 5. Noted subset: tumor region T5, tumor centre. This TCR derives from a man in his forties or fifties with primary liver carcinoma and hepatitis B virus infection. The genes are TRBV11-2 and TRBJ2-1, with 10 bases fitting TRBD2. The CDR3 here is CASNHQREGLGEQFF. The CDR3 nucleotides read TGTGCCAGCAATCACCAGCGGGAGGGATTGGGTGAGCAGTTCTTC.